Sequencing of this TCR beta chain was carried out in a study of cytomegalovirus exposure and HLA in healthy donors. The primer mix had 60 Vbeta and 13 Jbeta primers. This table comes from immunoSEQ multiplex PCR, and its TCRdb copy is limited to in-frame clones, with some not included. This sample yields about 130,000 clones, of which 80% are seen a single time; about 2.5% belongs to the top ten. The length of the CDR3 is 16 residues. Germline CDR1 and CDR2: SGHTA and FQGTGA. J gave up 10 bases and V 4 bases, and 14 bases lay outside the gene matches. The V gene is TRBV7-3, the J gene TRBJ2-1; 9 bases fit TRBD2. Sequencing was performed on PBMCs. The sequence derives from a man between 25 and 39 years old in good health and CMV-seronegative. CDR3 in DNA: TGTGCCAGCAGCTCCGCAAGCGGGAGGCGCGATGAGGAGCAGTTCTTC. This gives the protein CASSSASGRRDEEQFF.